The 25 T cell receptor beta chains presented below share a single source sample, sequenced in a study of metastatic and nonmetastatic thyroid tumors. TCRdb called clones again from the PCR reads with MiXCR. The sample gives 35,000 to 40,000 clones, around 27% of which show up once; about a tenth is in the top ten. Prior to thyroid surgery, none of the patients had received any treatment. Source material: blood. The receptors here all came from a male donor with papillary thyroid cancer or a benign thyroid nodule (not recorded which). Some clones in this sample may be carry-over from other donors' samples.

The chain employs TRBV5-1 and TRBJ2-3, with no clear D. Deletions cut 4 bases from V and 5 bases from J, with 11 bases between. Germline CDR1 and CDR2: SGHRS and YFSETQ. The CDR3 spans 13 residues. In nucleotides, the CDR3 is TGCGCCAGCAGCCTAAGAAGGGAAGATACGCAGTATTTT. Protein product: CASSLRREDTQYF.

This clone was counted a few times. In nucleotides, the CDR3 is TGTGCTAGTGGTTTGTGGCCGGCACCCCTCCACTTT. Translated: CASGLWPAPLHF. The genes are TRBV12-5 and TRBJ1-6, with D unresolved. Trimming removed 2 bases from V and 11 bases from J, with 7 bases in between. Looked up from germline, CDR1 is LGHNT and CDR2 is FRNRAP. CDR3 length: 12 amino acids.

This clone was recorded at least ten times. The rearrangement uses TRBV11-3 and TRBJ2-1, with D tentatively TRBD2 (7 bases). Germline CDR1 reads SGHNT; CDR2 reads YENEEA. With 5 bases removed from V and 4 bases from J, the gap between germline ends came to 15 bases. The CDR3 is 15 residues long. CDR3 sequence reads: CASSADRGGYNEQFF. CDR3 sequence (DNA): TGTGCCAGCAGCGCCGATAGGGGGGGTTACAATGAGCAGTTCTTC.

The sample holds many counts of this clone. J is TRBJ1-4 and V is TRBV29-1; no definite D call. This CDR3 comprises 12 residues. In germline, CDR1 is SQVTM, CDR2 ANQGSEA. Deletions cut 1 base from V and 8 bases from J, with 8 bases between. The CDR3 loop reads CSVEGQQEKLFF. The CDR3 region has the DNA TGCAGCGTTGAAGGGCAACAGGAAAAACTGTTTTTT.

This clone has only one observation. V is TRBV5-6 and J is TRBJ1-2; TRBD1 matches at 12 bases. The CDR3 runs to 15 residues. V dropped 4 bases and J dropped 4; count of bases not matched to a gene: 5. CDR1 SGHDT and CDR2 YYEEEE come from the germline V gene. Written as DNA, the CDR3 is TGTGCCAGCAGCGGGGACAGGGGGCTAGGCTATGGCTACACCTTC. This codes for CASSGDRGLGYGYTF.

This clone was picked up many times. This sequence joins TRBV20-1 and TRBJ2-7; D is possibly TRBD2 (6 bases). V was cut by 3 bases and J by 3 bases, with 9 bases left in between. CDR1 and CDR2 (germline): DFQATT, SNEGSKA (reference sequence). CDR3 size: 12 residues. CDR3 region: CSARRDFYEQYF. CDR3 sequence (DNA): TGCAGTGCTAGGCGGGACTTCTACGAGCAGTACTTC.

J is TRBJ2-1 and V is TRBV10-3; 7 bases agree with TRBD2. CDR3 length equals 13 residues. Trimming at V came to 3 bases and at J to 9 bases, leaving 5 bases not matched to a gene. Germline CDR1 is ENHRY and CDR2 is SYGVKD. The CDR3 protein is CAISDGLAAEQFF. As DNA, the CDR3 is TGTGCCATCAGTGACGGGCTAGCGGCTGAGCAGTTCTTC.

This clone occurred many times. This chain uses TRBV28 with TRBJ2-7, with 8 nucleotides matching TRBD2. This CDR3 spans 16 amino acids. Losses at the gene ends were 3 bases for V and 0 bases for J; bases not matched to a gene: 7. Germline loops: CDR1 MDHEN, CDR2 SYDVKM. CDR3 in DNA: TGTGCCAGCAGTTTTCGCGGGCTAGCGGGCTCCTACGAGCAGTACTTC. It translates to CASSFRGLAGSYEQYF.

This clone was counted a single time. CDR3 sequence (DNA): TGTGCCAGCAGTGCTATCCCGGGACAGATCGGTTATGGCTACACCTTC. Translation gives CASSAIPGQIGYGYTF. The chain employs TRBV2 and TRBJ1-2; 7 bases map to TRBD1. The CDR3 spans 16 residues. Germline CDR1 is SNHLY and CDR2 is FYNNEI. V was clipped by 4 bases and J by 5 bases; unmatched bases: 13.

This chain connects TRBV7-2 to TRBJ1-4; 8 bases line up with TRBD1. The V gene end was trimmed by 0 bases and the J gene end by 0 bases; junction bases not matched to a gene: 9. The CDR3 runs to 19 residues. Germline V CDR1 and CDR2: SGHTA, FQGNSA. In DNA, the CDR3 is TGTGCCAGCAGCTTAGCCGGGACAGGAGAGAAGGCAACTAATGAAAAACTGTTTTTT. Its protein product is CASSLAGTGEKATNEKLFF.

This clone was seen many times. The chain combines TRBV5-4 with TRBJ1-1, with TRBD1 matching over 7 bases. The CDR3 has 15 residues. The germline gives CDR1 SGHNT, CDR2 YYREEE (reference sequence). The trim removed 1 base at V and 0 bases at J, leaving 3 bases unmatched. CDR3 loop: CASSLPQGMNTEAFF. As DNA, the CDR3 is TGTGCCAGCAGCTTGCCACAGGGGATGAACACTGAAGCTTTCTTT.

This clone was seen many times. V gene TRBV6-4 combines with J gene TRBJ2-3; TRBD2 matches at 9 bases. The V and J ends lost 3 bases and 7 bases, in that order; junction bases with no gene match: 8. The CDR3 totals 15 residues. Germline CDR1 reads MRHNA; CDR2 reads SNTAGT. The CDR3 is CASSEASGASHTQYF. CDR3 DNA sequence: TGTGCCAGCAGTGAAGCTAGCGGGGCTTCGCATACGCAGTATTTT.

CDR3 in DNA: TGCAGTGCTTCTCGACCGGGACAGGGTATCCGTGGCTACACCTTC. This gives the protein CSASRPGQGIRGYTF. The genes are TRBV20-1 and TRBJ1-2; 9 positions agree with TRBD1. Germline-derived CDR1 and CDR2 are DFQATT and SNEGSKA (reference sequence). V shed 5 bases, J shed 7 bases, and the junction held 14 bases outside the gene matches. The CDR3 runs to 15 residues.

The chain employs TRBV20-1 and TRBJ2-5, with 7 bases that match TRBD2. Trimming took 8 bases from V and 5 from J; bases not matched to a gene: 14. Germline V gives CDR1 DFQATT, CDR2 SNEGSKA (reference sequence). The CDR3 covers 14 residues. For the CDR3, the DNA is TGCAGTTCCCAGAGTCTTTTGGGGGGGGAGACCCAGTACTTC. Translating it yields CSSQSLLGGETQYF.

V usage is TRBV10-3 and J usage is TRBJ2-5; D not certain. The V and J ends lost 1 base and 7 bases respectively, with 22 bases between them. CDR3 length: 17 amino acids. In germline, CDR1 is ENHRY, CDR2 SYGVKD. The CDR3 nucleotides are TGTGCCATCAGTGAGTTTAAGAGCAGGAGCAACATTGGGACCCAGTACTTC. Translated: CAISEFKSRSNIGTQYF.

Many counts were recorded for this clone. This chain connects TRBV19 to TRBJ1-5, with 8 bases identical to TRBD1. Looked up from germline, CDR1 is LNHDA and CDR2 is SQIVND (reference sequence). The V and J ends lost 9 bases and 1 base, in that order; junction bases with no gene match: 11. The CDR3 has 16 residues. The CDR3 DNA follows: TGTGCCAGCTCCACAGGGGGGTATACGAGCAATCAGCCCCAGCATTTT. Residues: CASSTGGYTSNQPQHF.

This clone was counted only a few times. The chain combines TRBV3-1 with TRBJ1-6; D remains unclear. Germline V gene lookup returns CDR1 LGHDT and CDR2 YNNKEL (reference sequence). The CDR3 length is 12 residues. The germline V and J ends were trimmed by 5 bases and 9 bases, with 8 bases remaining between them. In nucleotides, the CDR3 is TGTGCCAGCAGCACAACTACTTCACCCCTCCACTTT. It encodes CASSTTTSPLHF.

The chain employs TRBV12-3 or TRBV12-4 and TRBJ1-1, with TRBD1 matching 8 bases. This CDR3 region has 15 residues. Trimming removed 8 bases from V and 1 base from J; junction bases left unmatched: 9. CDR3 sequence (DNA): TGTGCCAGCCACGAATCCGGACAGGGGAACACTGAAGCTTTCTTT. Translation gives CASHESGQGNTEAFF.

This clone was counted a few times. The chain is built from TRBV3-1 and TRBJ1-4; D gene uncertain. This CDR3 comprises 16 residues. In germline, CDR1 is LGHDT, CDR2 YNNKEL (reference sequence). V was clipped by 0 bases and J by 2 bases, with 10 bases between them. The DNA of the CDR3 is TGTGCCAGCAGCCAAGAGGTCGGGTTCACTAATGAAAAACTGTTTTTT. Its translation: CASSQEVGFTNEKLFF.

V and J are TRBV11-2 and TRBJ1-6; 10 bases are a match to TRBD1. After removal of 5 bases from V and 8 bases from J, the junction contained 18 bases not matched to a gene. The CDR3 runs to 19 residues. The germline V gene encodes CDR1 SGHAT and CDR2 FQNNGV. CDR3 residues: CASSPSLPGPGQGYSPLHF. DNA of the CDR3: TGTGCCAGCAGCCCAAGCCTCCCGGGGCCGGGACAGGGGTATTCACCCCTCCACTTT.

This clone was seen a handful of times. V and J are TRBV6-5 and TRBJ1-2; 8 nucleotides line up with TRBD1. Trimming removed 1 base from V and 4 bases from J; junction bases left unmatched: 5. Germline values: CDR1 MNHEY, CDR2 SVGAGI. The CDR3 is 15 amino acids. The CDR3 reads CASSYWRQGTYGYTF. CDR3 nucleotide sequence: TGTGCCAGCAGTTACTGGAGACAGGGGACCTATGGCTACACCTTC.

The chain has TRBV7-2 and TRBJ1-3; 8 bases map to TRBD1. The J segment lost 0 bases and the V segment lost 2 bases, leaving 6 bases of the junction unmatched. The CDR3 length is 17 residues. CDR1 and CDR2 from the germline V gene are SGHTA and FQGNSA. The CDR3 nucleotides read TGTGCCAGCAGCTTACCGGGGGACAGGAACTCTGGAAACACCATATATTTT. This encodes CASSLPGDRNSGNTIYF.

V and J are TRBV11-3 and TRBJ2-7; a possible D gene is TRBD2 (5 bases). V dropped 1 base and J dropped 4 bases, with 11 bases sitting between them. The CDR3 has 14 residues. Germline lookup yields CDR1 SGHNT and CDR2 YENEEA. The CDR3 nucleotides are TGTGCCAGCAGCTTAGGAGGGAATCAATACGAGCAGTACTTC. The encoded protein is CASSLGGNQYEQYF.

To note about this clone: Its ends do not fully match the called genes, so a read error is possible. The chain links TRBV2 to TRBJ2-2; possible D gene TRBD1, 6 bases. Germline values: CDR1 SNHLY, CDR2 FYNNEI. This CDR3 is built from 14 residues. The CDR3 region is CAIRPGHDTVELFF. The CDR3 bases are TGTGCCATCAGACCGGGACATGACACCGTGGAGCTGTTTTTT.

This clone appeared a few times. J is TRBJ2-7 and V is TRBV6-1; 10 positions agree with TRBD1. The CDR3 extends over 15 amino acids. With V trimmed by 7 bases and J by 5 bases, 11 bases remained unmatched. Germline CDR1 MNHNS, CDR2 SASEGT. The CDR3 region is CASTPGQGNRDEQYF. CDR3 coding DNA: TGTGCCAGCACACCGGGACAGGGGAATCGGGACGAGCAGTACTTC.